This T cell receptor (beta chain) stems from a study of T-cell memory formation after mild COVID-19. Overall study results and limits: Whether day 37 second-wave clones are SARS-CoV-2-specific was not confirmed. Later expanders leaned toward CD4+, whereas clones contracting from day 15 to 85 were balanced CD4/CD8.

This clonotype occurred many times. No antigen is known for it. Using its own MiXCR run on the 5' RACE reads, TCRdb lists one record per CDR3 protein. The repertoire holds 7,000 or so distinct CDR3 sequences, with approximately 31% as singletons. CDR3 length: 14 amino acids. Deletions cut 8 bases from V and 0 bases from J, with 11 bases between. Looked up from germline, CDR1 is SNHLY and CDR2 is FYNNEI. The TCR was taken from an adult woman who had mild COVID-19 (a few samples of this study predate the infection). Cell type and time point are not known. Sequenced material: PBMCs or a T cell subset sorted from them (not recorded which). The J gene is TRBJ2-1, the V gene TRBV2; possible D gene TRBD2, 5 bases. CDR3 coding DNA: TGTGCCAGCGGAGACTACAGCTCCTACAATGAGCAGTTCTTC. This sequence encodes CASGDYSSYNEQFF.